The 5 T cell receptor beta chains below all came from one sample that was sequenced in a study of T cells expressing NK-cell markers. TCRdb reprocessed the 5' RACE reads; each CDR3 protein has one entry and no DNA is given. Its table lists about 460,000 distinct CDR3 sequences. Material: blood T cells: a sorted CD56 or NKG2C T cell subset, CD4+ or CD8+ T cells, or bulk PBMC T cells (not recorded which). The source is a woman aged 45 to 65 in good health.

This chain connects TRBV10-3 to TRBJ1-6; TCRdb's D call of TRBD1 is untestable without DNA. Germline CDR1 and CDR2: ENHRY and SYGVKD. The CDR3 runs to 13 residues. This CDR3 reads CAIGRGDDSPLHF.

The J gene is TRBJ2-2, the V gene TRBV25-1; the D gene TCRdb calls, TRBD2, cannot be checked with no DNA. CDR1 is MGHDK, CDR2 SYGVNS, per germline. CDR3 length equals 17 residues. This chain's CDR3 is CASSDAAGRWTTGELFF.

The chain combines TRBV6-5 with TRBJ2-5; TCRdb names TRBD1, which stays unverified in the absence of DNA. The germline V gene has CDR1 MNHEY and CDR2 SVGAGI. This CDR3 is built from 17 residues. CDR3 amino acids: CASSYSVPQPDQETQYF.

The chain joins TRBV4-2 to TRBJ2-1; the D call from TCRdb, TRBD1, cannot be confirmed without DNA. The CDR3 extends over 13 amino acids. CDR1 and CDR2 (germline): LGHNA, YNFKEQ. CDR3 sequence reads: CASSQLEGNEQFF.

The CDR3 reads CASSLVGSGNQKYTQYF. The genes are TRBV5-1 and TRBJ2-3; absent DNA, TCRdb's TRBD2 call cannot be checked. Germline V gene sequence: CDR1 SGHRS, CDR2 YFSETQ. This CDR3 has 17 residues. The variable domain in full, with the rest retrieved from reference TRBV5-1 and TRBJ2-3, is KAGVTQTPRYLIKTRGQQVTLSCSPISGHRSVSWYQQTPGQGLQFLFEYFSETQRNKGNFPGRFSGRQFSNSRSEMNVSTLELGDSALYLCASSLVGSGNQKYTQYFGPGTRLTVL.